Sequencing of this T cell receptor beta chain was carried out in a study of blood T cell repertoires in COVID-19. The CDR3 sequence is 15 residues long. The ends lost 3 bases at V and 3 bases at J; junction bases unmatched: 6. From germline, CDR1 is LNHDA and CDR2 SQIVND (reference sequence). TCRdb's table, derived via immunoSEQ multiplex PCR, lists solely in-frame clones and lacks some. Of about 130,000 clones in the sample, around 89% are singletons; the top ten hold roughly 3.9%. This clonotype was obtained from a man aged 60-69 years with COVID-19, enrolled during active disease. The sequenced sample was peripheral blood. This chain connects TRBV19 to TRBJ2-3, with TRBD2 identical over 7 bases. CDR3 bases: TGTGCCAGTAGTATTGCGGGGGTTGGTACAGATACGCAGTATTTT. It codes for CASSIAGVGTDTQYF.